Listed here are 9 T cell receptor beta chains from one sample, sequenced in a study of CD4 and CD8 cells across lung adenocarcinoma regions listed by TCRdb under 2018. Library prep was done by PCR. This sample was sequenced with a HiSeq X Ten. TCRdb's own reprocessing of the public reads used fastp at Q25 and MiXCR and kept productive beta chains. When rows share a CDR3 protein, they turn into one entry using the most common DNA and genes. A total of some 20,000 distinct CDR3 sequences appear in this sample, 50% to 55% of them only once. The biggest ten clones account for approximately 26% of the sample. Sequenced material: CD8+ T cells from the center of a lung tumor. The cell subset or site label of this sample denotes: tumor center region. Source of these receptors: a female donor with lung adenocarcinoma. The CD4 and CD8 labels of this study may be unreliable.

The V and J genes are TRBV6-1 and TRBJ2-5; D gene uncertain. Germline CDR1 is MNHNS and CDR2 is SASEGT. This CDR3 spans 14 amino acids. CDR3 protein: CAGIWSSEEETQYF. Written as DNA, the CDR3 is TGTGCGGGGATATGGTCCTCAGAGGAAGAGACCCAGTACTTC.

The V gene is TRBV6-1, the J gene TRBJ2-3; no firm D call. The V end was cut by 7 bases, the J end by 12 bases, with 23 bases between. Germline CDR1 is MNHNS and CDR2 is SASEGT. This CDR3 is built from 14 residues. The CDR3 region has the DNA TGTGCCAGCAATCCGGGCCGTCGCACAGAGACCCAGTATTTT. It is translated as CASNPGRRTETQYF.

V usage is TRBV20-1 and J usage is TRBJ2-4; 8 nucleotides line up with TRBD2. CDR1 is DFQATT, CDR2 SNEGSKA, per germline (reference sequence). V gave up 5 bases and J gave up 9 bases; unmatched junction bases: 15. The CDR3 spans 15 residues. The CDR3: CSAGTSRGTIRIQYF. The CDR3 DNA is TGCAGTGCTGGGACTAGTCGGGGGACAATCCGCATTCAGTACTTC.

The chain has TRBV3-1 and TRBJ2-7; 10 nucleotides align to TRBD1. Germline CDR1 and CDR2: LGHDT and YNNKEL (reference sequence). The CDR3 contains 15 residues. The junction had 6 bases not matched to a gene; V was cut back by 1 base and J by 6 bases. The CDR3 DNA follows: TGTGCCAGCAGCCAAGCGGGGACAGGGGTGTCCGAGCAGTACGTC. It is translated as CASSQAGTGVSEQYV.

This clonotype has a count of ten or more. The chain recombines TRBV27 with TRBJ1-4; D ambiguous. The CDR3 covers 13 residues. The germline gives CDR1 MNHEY, CDR2 SMNVEV (reference sequence). Trimming pared 5 bases from V and 5 bases from J, leaving 9 bases between. This chain's CDR3 is CASSPVYNEKLFF. CDR3 nucleotide sequence: TGTGCCAGCAGTCCCGTCTACAATGAAAAACTGTTTTTT.

This clonotype was found many times. The V call is TRBV27, the J call TRBJ1-6; D is undetermined. Trimming left V 5 bases short and J 7 bases short, with 15 bases between. This CDR3 is 15 amino acids long. The V gene's germline CDR1 is MNHEY and CDR2 SMNVEV (reference sequence). DNA for the CDR3: TGTGCCAGCAGTCCTGGCGTCGTGGGGAATTCACCCCTCCACTTT. Residues: CASSPGVVGNSPLHF.

Concerning this clonotype itself: Compared with germline, one end of the junction differs, possibly owing to a read error. V is TRBV27 and J is TRBJ2-3; 7 nucleotides line up with TRBD1. The assigned J gene may be wrong: the sequence end matches TRBJ2-4 better. CDR3 length: 15 amino acids. Germline CDR1 is MNHEY and CDR2 is SMNVEV (reference sequence). The CDR3: CGSRQGVGAKDTQYF. CDR3 sequence (DNA): TGTGGCAGCAGGCAGGGGGTGGGAGCCAAAGATACTCAGTACTTC.

Concerning this clonotype itself: A much larger clonotype is one base distant, so this may be a read error. This chain joins TRBV6-1 and TRBJ2-5; possible D gene TRBD2, 6 bases. The length of the CDR3 is 13 residues. With 7 bases removed from V and 11 bases from J, the gap between germline ends came to 20 bases. Looked up from germline, CDR1 is MNHNS and CDR2 is SASEGT. CDR3 in DNA: TGTGCCAGCAAACCGGGGGTTGACAATGAGCAGTACTTC. Translation: CASKPGVDNEQYF.

This clonotype was seen many times. The chain combines TRBV9 with TRBJ2-3; no definite D call. Germline V gene data show CDR1 as SGDLS and CDR2 as YYNGEE. V was shortened by 3 bases and J by 2 bases, with 10 bases between the two germline ends. The length of the CDR3 is 14 residues. Here the CDR3 reads CASSAHLYTDTQYF. The CDR3 DNA follows: TGTGCCAGCAGCGCACATCTTTACACAGATACGCAGTATTTT.